This T cell receptor (beta chain) was identified in a study of shared clonotypes between healthy human individuals (dated by TCRdb to 2019 to 2021). Background on the whole study: Two women and three men aged 18 to 49 years were included in the cohort. Each donor's leukapheresis produced roughly between about 0.9 and 9.5 billion PBMCs. To increase sequencing depth and limit assay-specific biases, TCR repertoire library preparation and sequencing were carried out by different laboratories using diverse techniques. For each donor, CD4 naive and CD4 memory were each run on three plates, CD8 naive on two plates, and CD8 memory on one plate. To estimate repertoire size and how much clonotype sharing occurs between individuals, the study deeply sequenced the blood TCR repertoires of several healthy adults. Beyond this particular receptor, the publication reports: Pairwise subsampling led to the expectation that sequencing depth would affect the degree of clonotype sharing among donors. Sampling was restricted to blood, and TCR repertoires in tissue are likely to differ from TCR repertoires in blood. The genetic and exposure-history diversity represented was limited by the small number of donors. Incomplete sequencing was indicated by rarefaction of sorted-subset datasets, despite the large sequencing depth. When a handful of donors were compared, the shared fraction of clonotypes was 5% to 6.5% for naive CD4, over 3% for naive CD8, 2% to 2.5% for memory CD4, and roughly 0.4% for memory CD8. Clonotypes shared by all four sorted-subset donors showed higher generation probabilities than non-shared clonotypes. Naive subsets generally had larger estimated clonotype richness than memory subsets.

CD8 naive samples were obtained by positive selection for CCR7 among CD45RO-negative cells, yielding a CD45RA+CCR7+ population from which TemRA cells were excluded. The donors were healthy, HIV-negative adults with no recently reported acute infections or vaccinations. Every donor was a Caucasian adult residing in Nashville, Tennessee, USA. Blood was obtained by leukapheresis, after which PBMCs were separated by Ficoll-Histopaque density gradient centrifugation and cryopreserved in liquid nitrogen vapor phase. Analytical flow cytometry was used to check the purity and quantity of every magnetically sorted T cell population. Each sorted fraction had its genomic DNA isolated and then quantified by UV absorbance on a Nanodrop 2000c. On this clone itself: Its antigen is not yet known. No base quality information exists; no much larger clone differs at one position.

The CDR1 and CDR2 encoded by the germline V gene (reference sequence) are WNHNN and SYGVQD. The trim is 4 bases for V and 3 bases for J, with a gap of 9 bases between the germline ends. The cysteine opens and the phenylalanine closes a CDR3 of 13 amino acids. Left in the record is the CDR3 DNA by itself, 39 bases read in frame from the first base. Using the deep immunoSEQ assay, TCR CDR3 regions were amplified from genomic DNA by multiplex PCR. Extracted genomic DNA from each cell subset was distributed evenly across all wells of several immunoSEQ 96-well plates, and each plate was treated as a replicate. For sorted subsets, each replicate PCR was loaded with about 0.2 ug genomic DNA, equivalent to 32,000 or so T cell genomes. Purified libraries were quantified with a Qubit 3.0 fluorometer, sized on a Bioanalyzer 2100, and re-quantified with the KAPA Library Quantification kit. Each immunoSEQ 96-well plate was sequenced on its own single-read 150-cycle Illumina NextSeq 550 flow cell. The paper's processing steps were these. The immunoSEQ output contained only junctional sequences without quality scores, so filtering could not match that applied to full-length reads. Sequences were annotated with PyIR, a Python wrapper for IgBLAST v1.9, using IMGT germline references to assign V/J genes and CDR3. Reads were removed for weak V/J assignments (E-value above 1e-6), missing CDR3, stop codons, out-of-frame junctions, or ambiguous translated residues. V3J clonotypes were defined by identical inferred V gene, J gene, and CDR3 amino acid sequence. To compute the percentage overlap between repertoires, the number of shared unique clonotypes was divided by the size of the smaller repertoire. Repertoire richness was assessed with RTK rarefaction, the Chao1 estimator, and Recon v2.1 estimates of unobserved clonotypes. Generation probabilities for all TCRbeta clonotypes obtained by the gDNA method from several donors were computed using OLGA. Not all clones reach the TCRdb copy of this immuneACCESS table, which keeps in-frame sequences only. Checked studies attribute under half of the gap to unresolved V genes and leave the rest unexplained. V and J calls and clone size are those listed in that table; D and trimming were worked out from the DNA. Counted in this sample were about 700,000 clones; 92% of them appeared once. The ten largest clones represent about 24% of the sample.

Material: naive CD8+ T cells sorted from blood. Reading the label with the study, this specimen's cell subset or site is: CD45RA+CCR7+. This TCR came from a man aged 30 to 39 in good health. The rearranged segments are TRBV10-1 and TRBJ1-1; the D gene cannot be named for sure. The sequenced DNA is TGCGCCAGCAGTGGTTCGAAGTACACTGAAGCTTTCTTT. It translates as CASSGSKYTEAFF.